This entry lists 30 T cell receptor beta chains sequenced from one sample in a study of shared clonotypes between healthy human individuals. Measured with immunoSEQ multiplex PCR; TCRdb has only the in-frame clones, and not every one. The sample has about 2.5 million clones, less than 95% seen once. Sequencing was carried out using naive CD4+ T cells from PBMCs. Described subset: CD45RA+ positively selected. The receptor set was obtained from a man aged 18-30 years in good health. Some clones in this sample may be carry-over from other donors' samples.

The chain employs TRBV5-4 and TRBJ2-1; D is perhaps TRBD2 (6 bases). CDR1 and CDR2 from the germline V gene are SGHNT and YYREEE (reference sequence). The germline V and J ends were trimmed by 0 bases and 5 bases, with 12 bases remaining between them. This CDR3 has 15 residues. The CDR3, as DNA: TGTGCCAGCAGCTTGGAGGGACTTTACCACAATGAGCAGTTCTTC. Amino acids: CASSLEGLYHNEQFF.

This chain joins TRBV27 and TRBJ1-2, with 8 bases aligning to TRBD1. This CDR3 comprises 15 residues. Trimming removed 4 bases from V and 0 bases from J; junction bases left unmatched: 4. Germline assignment: CDR1 MNHEY and CDR2 SMNVEV (reference sequence). CDR3 region: CASSSRTGPNYGYTF. CDR3 bases: TGTGCCAGCAGTTCCCGGACAGGGCCTAACTATGGCTACACCTTC.

V usage is TRBV11-2 and J usage is TRBJ1-1, with TRBD1 identical over 8 bases. The length of the CDR3 is 16 residues. Germline assignment: CDR1 SGHAT and CDR2 FQNNGV. V lost 2 bases and J lost 3; bases outside the gene matches: 8. The CDR3 loop is CASSLRTGGKHTEAFF. CDR3 bases: TGTGCCAGCAGCTTAAGAACAGGGGGTAAACACACTGAAGCTTTCTTT. The whole variable domain, filled in from reference TRBV11-2 and TRBJ1-1, reads EAGVAQSPRYKIIEKRQSVAFWCNPISGHATLYWYQQILGQGPKLLIQFQNNGVVDDSQLPKDRFSAERLKGVDSTLKIQPAKLEDSAVYLCASSLRTGGKHTEAFFGQGTRLTVV.

The V and J genes are TRBV6-5 and TRBJ1-2, with unresolved D. The CDR3 spans 15 residues. The V gene's germline CDR1 is MNHEY and CDR2 SVGAGI. V was trimmed by 2 bases and J by 7 bases, leaving 17 bases between them. CDR3 nucleotide sequence: TGTGCCAGCAGTTACGGTCTGGGAGGCTCTGGTGGCTACACCTTC. Its protein product is CASSYGLGGSGGYTF.

The rearrangement joins TRBV28 to TRBJ2-1; D may be TRBD1 (6 bases). The germline CDR1 and CDR2 sequences are MDHEN and SYDVKM. V lost 6 bases to trimming and J lost 9 bases, with 12 bases between them. The CDR3 length is 12 residues. The CDR3 region has the DNA TGTGCCAGCAGACAACAGGGTTTTGAGCAGTTCTTC. It is translated as CASRQQGFEQFF.

This chain uses TRBV5-6 with TRBJ2-3, with a possible D match to TRBD1 (6 bases). The CDR3 totals 14 residues. Germline lookup yields CDR1 SGHDT and CDR2 YYEEEE. V lost 1 base to trimming and J lost 8 bases, with 14 bases between them. The CDR3 nucleotides are TGTGCCAGCAGCTTGCCAGGAGAAGGGGGTACGCAGTATTTT. Protein sequence: CASSLPGEGGTQYF.

V and J are TRBV11-2 and TRBJ2-5; D is ambiguous. With 0 bases removed from V and 7 bases from J, the gap between germline ends came to 9 bases. This CDR3 comprises 13 residues. Germline assignment: CDR1 SGHAT and CDR2 FQNNGV. The CDR3 sequence is CASSLDRLATQYF. As DNA, the CDR3 is TGTGCCAGCAGCTTAGATAGATTGGCGACCCAGTACTTC.

The chain carries TRBV5-4 and TRBJ1-6; 9 bases map to TRBD1. The CDR3 totals 16 residues. The junction had 11 bases not matched to a gene; V was cut back by 4 bases and J by 9 bases. The germline V gene encodes CDR1 SGHNT and CDR2 YYREEE (reference sequence). The CDR3 region has the DNA TGTGCCAGCAGCACGGCGACCGGGACAGGGACTTCACCCCTCCACTTT. This encodes CASSTATGTGTSPLHF. The variable domain in full, completed from reference TRBV5-4 and TRBJ1-6, reads ETGVTQSPTHLIKTRGQQVTLRCSSQSGHNTVSWYQQALGQGPQFIFQYYREEENGRGNFPPRFSGLQFPNYSSELNVNALELDDSALYLCASSTATGTGTSPLHFGNGTRLTVT.

Worth noting for this clone: The sample has other DNA sequences that encode this CDR3 too. This rearrangement joins TRBV6-6 to TRBJ2-7; no firm D call. Trimming pared 7 bases from V and 3 bases from J, leaving 7 bases between. The CDR3 extends over 11 amino acids. Germline CDR1 is MNHNY and CDR2 is SVGAGI (reference sequence). The CDR3 DNA sequence: TGTGCCAGCACGCCGGGCTACGAGCAGTACTTC. This sequence encodes CASTPGYEQYF.

This clone was recorded only once. The same CDR3 also results from other DNA sequences found in this sample. The chain employs TRBV6-1 and TRBJ1-3; 9 bases are shared with TRBD1. The CDR3 is made up of 15 amino acids. CDR1 is MNHNS, CDR2 SASEGT, per germline. V dropped 2 bases and J dropped 3; count of bases not matched to a gene: 2. CDR3 sequence: CASSETGGSGNTIYF. CDR3 bases: TGTGCCAGCAGTGAAACAGGGGGCAGTGGAAACACCATATATTTT.

This clone was detected once. The CDR3 DNA sequence: TGCGCCAGCAGCCAAATCCCTAGCACAGATACGCAGTATTTT. This codes for CASSQIPSTDTQYF. J is TRBJ2-3 and V is TRBV5-1; D call uncertain. Germline assignment: CDR1 SGHRS and CDR2 YFSETQ. The CDR3 sequence is 14 residues long. Trimming pared 4 bases from V and 0 bases from J, leaving 9 bases between.

CDR3 DNA sequence: TGTGCCAGCAGTTTATGGGACAGGGGGTCTGGGGACGATGAGCAGTTCTTC. Its protein is CASSLWDRGSGDDEQFF. The V call is TRBV27, the J call TRBJ2-1; TRBD1 agrees at 11 bases. The V and J ends lost 1 base and 8 bases, in that order; junction bases with no gene match: 10. The CDR3 has 17 residues. CDR1 is MNHEY and CDR2 is SMNVEV in the germline V gene (reference sequence).

The chain employs TRBV11-1 and TRBJ1-1; 7 nucleotides match TRBD1. V lost 2 bases and J lost 1; bases outside the gene matches: 10. The CDR3 totals 17 residues. The germline V gene encodes CDR1 SGHAT and CDR2 FQDESV (reference sequence). The CDR3 loop is CASSLSLSAGGNTEAFF. The CDR3 DNA reads as TGTGCCAGCAGCTTATCTCTTTCGGCAGGGGGGAACACTGAAGCTTTCTTT. The full variable domain, with the rest looked up from reference TRBV11-1 and TRBJ1-1, is EAEVAQSPRYKITEKSQAVAFWCDPISGHATLYWYRQILGQGPELLVQFQDESVVDDSQLPKDRFSAERLKGVDSTLKIQPAELGDSAMYLCASSLSLSAGGNTEAFFGQGTRLTVV.

As for this clone: The sample holds other DNA sequences that translate to the same CDR3. The CDR3 spells CASSIAGGSYEQYF. CDR3 bases: TGTGCCAGTAGTATAGCTGGGGGCTCCTACGAGCAGTACTTC. The chain combines TRBV19 with TRBJ2-7, with D perhaps being TRBD1 or TRBD2 (5 bases each). The V gene's germline CDR1 is LNHDA and CDR2 SQIVND (reference sequence). The V end lost 1 base, the J end lost 0 bases, and 7 bases lay between the germline ends. The CDR3 covers 14 residues. The whole variable domain, remainder taken from reference TRBV19 and TRBJ2-7, is DGGITQSPKYLFRKEGQNVTLSCEQNLNHDAMYWYRQDPGQGLRLIYYSQIVNDFQKGDIAEGYSVSREKKESFPLTVTSAQKNPTAFYLCASSIAGGSYEQYFGPGTRLTVT.

The J gene is TRBJ2-7, the V gene TRBV5-1; TRBD1 might be the D (5 bases). V gave up 4 bases and J gave up 2 bases, with 16 bases separating them. This CDR3 spans 15 amino acids. The V gene's germline CDR1 is SGHRS and CDR2 YFSETQ. CDR3 in DNA: TGCGCCAGCAGCGTACCTACAGTAGGGGCCTACGAGCAGTACTTC. Its protein product is CASSVPTVGAYEQYF.

This chain uses TRBV15 with TRBJ2-7, with 14 bases fitting TRBD2. This CDR3 comprises 15 residues. Germline V lookup: CDR1 LNHNV, CDR2 YYDKDF (reference sequence). V lost 5 bases and J lost 3; bases outside the gene matches: 3. The CDR3 loop is CATSEGLAGDYEQYF. CDR3 DNA sequence: TGTGCCACCAGCGAGGGACTAGCGGGGGACTACGAGCAGTACTTC.

The rearrangement joins TRBV7-9 to TRBJ1-3, with a weak D call TRBD1 (5 bases). The length of the CDR3 is 15 residues. Germline lookup yields CDR1 SEHNR and CDR2 FQNEAQ (reference sequence). The V and J ends lost 9 bases and 4 bases respectively, with 19 bases between them. The CDR3 loop is CARSIPGLRGNTIYF. Here the CDR3 DNA reads TGTGCCAGGTCTATACCGGGACTGAGAGGAAACACCATATATTTT.

J is TRBJ1-1 and V is TRBV5-6; D gene ambiguous. This CDR3 comprises 13 residues. V gave up 1 base and J gave up 6 bases, with 10 bases separating them. Looked up from germline, CDR1 is SGHDT and CDR2 is YYEEEE. The CDR3 sequence: CASSLSGMPEAFF. The CDR3 DNA follows: TGTGCCAGCAGCTTGTCTGGGATGCCTGAAGCTTTCTTT.

This chain uses TRBV6-1 with TRBJ2-7; D might be TRBD2 (6 bases). The CDR3 is 15 amino acids. Looked up from germline, CDR1 is MNHNS and CDR2 is SASEGT. V was shortened by 3 bases and J by 2 bases, with 14 bases between the two germline ends. CDR3 amino acids: CASSEPGLLTYEQYF. In DNA form, the CDR3 reads TGTGCCAGCAGTGAGCCGGGACTCCTTACCTACGAGCAGTACTTC.

The V call is TRBV27, the J call TRBJ2-7; D ambiguous. The CDR3 sequence is 10 residues long. Looked up from germline, CDR1 is MNHEY and CDR2 is SMNVEV (reference sequence). The V end lost 4 bases, the J end lost 7 bases, and 5 bases lay between the germline ends. CDR3 sequence reads: CASSSREQYF. CDR3 coding DNA: TGTGCCAGCAGTTCCAGGGAGCAGTACTTC.

This clone was detected only once. This rearrangement joins TRBV27 to TRBJ1-4; 8 bases are a match to TRBD1. Germline V CDR1 and CDR2: MNHEY, SMNVEV (reference sequence). This CDR3 is 14 amino acids long. J lost 8 bases, V lost 5 bases, and 7 bases had no gene match. The CDR3 region is CASSTDREGEKLFF. CDR3 sequence (DNA): TGTGCCAGCAGTACGGACAGGGAGGGCGAAAAACTGTTTTTT.

The CDR3 DNA follows: TGTGCCAGCAGTTTACAGGGTGGTGGAAACAATCAGCCCCAGCATTTT. Amino acids: CASSLQGGGNNQPQHF. The chain couples TRBV28 to TRBJ1-5; D might be TRBD1 (5 bases). Germline V gene sequence: CDR1 MDHEN, CDR2 SYDVKM. This CDR3 has 16 residues. V lost 2 bases and J lost 3, with 14 bases in between.

The rearrangement joins TRBV7-9 to TRBJ2-1; D is unclear. V was pared by 1 base and J by 0 bases, with 10 bases between. CDR3 size: 16 residues. Germline V gene lookup returns CDR1 SEHNR and CDR2 FQNEAQ (reference sequence). CDR3 region: CASSLVEPHSYNEQFF. DNA for the CDR3: TGTGCCAGCAGCTTAGTCGAGCCACACTCCTACAATGAGCAGTTCTTC.

The rearrangement joins TRBV28 to TRBJ2-3; 10 positions agree with TRBD2. Germline assignment: CDR1 MDHEN and CDR2 SYDVKM. Losses at the gene ends were 5 bases for V and 0 bases for J; bases not matched to a gene: 5. The CDR3 runs to 16 residues. CDR3 in DNA: TGTGCCAGCAGTCTAGGACTAGCGGTTAGCACAGATACGCAGTATTTT. This sequence encodes CASSLGLAVSTDTQYF. The variable domain in full, completed from reference TRBV28 and TRBJ2-3, reads DVKVTQSSRYLVKRTGEKVFLECVQDMDHENMFWYRQDPGLGLRLIYFSYDVKMKEKGDIPEGYSVSREKKERFSLILESASTNQTSMYLCASSLGLAVSTDTQYFGPGTRLTVL.

The gene calls are TRBV30 and TRBJ2-5, with TRBD2 matching over 8 bases. V lost 4 bases to trimming and J lost 5 bases; unmatched junction nucleotides: 6. This CDR3 has 13 residues. Germline V lookup: CDR1 GTSNPN, CDR2 SVGIG (reference sequence). CDR3 nucleotide sequence: TGTGCCTGGACGGGACTAGGCAAGGAGACCCAGTACTTC. It specifies CAWTGLGKETQYF.

V usage is TRBV19 and J usage is TRBJ1-1; a weak D match, TRBD1 (5 bases). V was cut by 10 bases and J by 3 bases, with 12 bases left in between. The CDR3 is 12 amino acids. Germline CDR1 is LNHDA and CDR2 is SQIVND (reference sequence). CDR3 coding DNA: TGTGCCACGAGCAGGGTGGACACTGAAGCTTTCTTT. Protein sequence: CATSRVDTEAFF. Drawing the rest from reference TRBV19 and TRBJ1-1, the complete variable domain is DGGITQSPKYLFRKEGQNVTLSCEQNLNHDAMYWYRQDPGQGLRLIYYSQIVNDFQKGDIAEGYSVSREKKESFPLTVTSAQKNPTAFYLCATSRVDTEAFFGQGTRLTVV.

This chain joins TRBV4-1 and TRBJ2-7, with 9 positions matching TRBD2. Germline-derived CDR1 and CDR2 are MGHRA and YSYEKL. The V gene end was trimmed by 4 bases and the J gene end by 2 bases; junction bases not matched to a gene: 6. This CDR3 is 15 amino acids long. The CDR3 here is CASSLRLADTYEQYF. As DNA, the CDR3 is TGCGCCAGCAGCCTACGACTAGCGGATACCTACGAGCAGTACTTC.

The chain carries TRBV9 and TRBJ1-4; a weak D match, TRBD1 (6 bases). Germline V gene data show CDR1 as SGDLS and CDR2 as YYNGEE. V lost 4 bases to trimming and J lost 3 bases, with 13 bases between them. The CDR3 is 15 amino acids. The CDR3 region is CASSWGQGPNEKLFF. Written as DNA, the CDR3 is TGTGCCAGCAGCTGGGGCCAGGGGCCTAATGAAAAACTGTTTTTT.

The CDR3: CATSRGLAVSADTQYF. The DNA for the CDR3 is TGTGCCACCAGCAGAGGCCTAGCAGTGAGCGCAGATACGCAGTATTTT. The chain carries TRBV15 and TRBJ2-3; perhaps TRBD2 as D (5 bases). Germline-derived CDR1 and CDR2 are LNHNV and YYDKDF (reference sequence). The CDR3 has 16 amino acids. Trimming left V 1 base short and J 4 bases short, with 15 bases between.

The chain employs TRBV19 and TRBJ1-4; 7 nucleotides align to TRBD1. CDR1 is LNHDA and CDR2 is SQIVND in the germline V gene (reference sequence). The CDR3 runs to 17 residues. Germline trimming cut 7 bases from V and 5 bases from J; bases unmatched to any gene: 16. The CDR3 DNA reads TGTGCCAGTACCCCAGGGGGGGCGCTGGGTGCAAATGAAAAACTGTTTTTT. Protein product: CASTPGGALGANEKLFF.